The T cell receptor (beta chain) described here comes from a study of blood T cell repertoires in COVID-19. Overall study context: Sources were T cells, B-cell-depleted T cells, or PBMCs; the material itself was cDNA or gDNA.

Profiling relied on immunoSEQ multiplex PCR, and the TCRdb table lists in-frame clones only, not all of them. The sample lists 400,000 to 550,000 clones, 80% to 90% occurring once. Looked up from germline, CDR1 is SGHTA and CDR2 is FQGNSA. The CDR3 is made up of 18 amino acids. After removal of 1 base from V and 2 bases from J, the junction contained 13 bases not matched to a gene. This chain connects TRBV7-2 to TRBJ1-2; 7 bases agree with TRBD1. The sample taken for sequencing was peripheral blood. This receptor was identified in a woman aged 25 to 39 with acute or convalescent COVID-19. CDR3 residues: CASSLDDRAIAWNYGYTF. The CDR3 DNA reads TGTGCCAGCAGCTTAGATGACAGGGCAATAGCCTGGAACTATGGCTACACCTTC.